Below, 19 T cell receptor beta chains from the same sample are listed, as sequenced in a study of cytomegalovirus exposure and HLA in healthy donors (dated by TCRdb to between 2016 and 2019). Library generation was performed with the immunoSEQ multiplex PCR assay. Held by TCRdb, this immuneACCESS table contains in-frame sequences only and omits some clones. Under half of the omission traces to an unresolved V gene where checked; the cause of the rest is unknown. A total of tens of thousands of clones appear in this sample, about 93% of them only once. The top ten clonotypes cover around 2% of the sample. The material sequenced was PBMCs. Receptor source: a man between 18 and 29 years old in good health and CMV-seronegative.

The chain has TRBV28 and TRBJ2-7, with TRBD2 identical over 13 bases. CDR1 MDHEN and CDR2 SYDVKM come from the germline V gene. CDR3 size: 15 residues. V was clipped by 2 bases and J by 4 bases; unmatched bases: 2. The CDR3 DNA reads TGTGCCAGCAGTTTAAGGACTAGCGGGAGTTACGAGCAGTACTTC. It codes for CASSLRTSGSYEQYF.

This sequence joins TRBV7-9 and TRBJ2-1, with 8 bases identical to TRBD1. The CDR3 totals 16 residues. Germline CDR1 and CDR2: SEHNR and FQNEAQ (reference sequence). J was trimmed by 6 bases and V by 0 bases; bases with no gene match: 7. CDR3 sequence reads: CASSLAKGQGANEQFF. CDR3 DNA sequence: TGTGCCAGCAGCTTAGCGAAAGGGCAGGGGGCCAATGAGCAGTTCTTC.

This chain joins TRBV5-1 and TRBJ1-1; 10 positions agree with TRBD1. Germline assignment: CDR1 SGHRS and CDR2 YFSETQ. With V trimmed by 2 bases and J by 4 bases, 5 bases remained unmatched. The CDR3 runs 15 residues. The CDR3 DNA follows: TGCGCCAGCAGCTTCTCCGGGACAGGGGCCACTGAAGCTTTCTTT. This codes for CASSFSGTGATEAFF.

In DNA form, the CDR3 reads TGTGCCAGCAGCCTTTCCACAGGGCGCTATGGCTACACCTTC. Protein product: CASSLSTGRYGYTF. J is TRBJ1-2 and V is TRBV14; possibly TRBD1 for D (6 bases). V lost 4 bases and J lost 4, with 13 bases in between. This CDR3 has 14 residues. Germline CDR1 SGHDN, CDR2 FVKESK.

This rearrangement joins TRBV27 to TRBJ2-3; D ambiguous. Germline V gene data show CDR1 as MNHEY and CDR2 as SMNVEV (reference sequence). The length of the CDR3 is 15 residues. Trimming pared 2 bases from V and 1 base from J, leaving 10 bases between. The CDR3 loop reads CASSLTPRGTDTQYF. Here the CDR3 DNA reads TGTGCCAGCAGTTTAACCCCGAGAGGCACAGATACGCAGTATTTT.

This sequence joins TRBV11-2 and TRBJ2-3; weak D call: TRBD2 (5 bases). V gave up 5 bases and J gave up 8 bases, with 11 bases separating them. Germline V gene lookup returns CDR1 SGHAT and CDR2 FQNNGV. The CDR3 consists of 12 residues. This CDR3 reads CASSPEAGTQYF. The CDR3, as DNA: TGTGCCAGCAGCCCAGAGGCGGGTACGCAGTATTTT.

This clone was observed a single time. V and J are TRBV11-2 and TRBJ2-7; 7 bases agree with TRBD1. The CDR3 totals 13 residues. With 5 bases clipped from V and 3 bases from J, the junction kept 4 bases outside the gene matches. Per germline, CDR1 SGHAT and CDR2 FQNNGV. Here the CDR3 DNA reads TGTGCCAGCAGCCCAGGACAGGACTACGAGCAGTACTTC. Encoded protein: CASSPGQDYEQYF. The whole variable domain, filled in from reference TRBV11-2 and TRBJ2-7, reads EAGVAQSPRYKIIEKRQSVAFWCNPISGHATLYWYQQILGQGPKLLIQFQNNGVVDDSQLPKDRFSAERLKGVDSTLKIQPAKLEDSAVYLCASSPGQDYEQYFGPGTRLTVT.

The chain recombines TRBV2 with TRBJ1-2; no definite D call. Per the germline V gene, CDR1 is SNHLY and CDR2 is FYNNEI. V lost 6 bases and J lost 3, with 11 bases in between. This CDR3 region has 13 residues. The CDR3: CASSNLRHYGYTF. CDR3 DNA: TGTGCCAGCAGCAACCTGCGGCACTATGGCTACACCTTC.

The CDR3 DNA reads TGTGCCAGCAGCTTGGGGACAGGGTACGCGAACACCGGGGAGCTGTTTTTT. This encodes CASSLGTGYANTGELFF. The chain couples TRBV5-4 to TRBJ2-2; TRBD1 aligns across 8 bases. The CDR3 loop spans 17 amino acids. Germline CDR1 reads SGHNT; CDR2 reads YYREEE (reference sequence). Trimming cost V 0 bases and J 0 bases; bases outside gene matches: 4.

This clone was observed a single time. The DNA for the CDR3 is TGTGCCAGCAGTTTTTCGACAAACGGGGGGACTGAAGCTTTCTTT. It specifies CASSFSTNGGTEAFF. The V call is TRBV7-8, the J call TRBJ1-1, with D maybe TRBD1 (5 bases). Per the germline V gene, CDR1 is SGHVS and CDR2 is FQNEAQ. The V and J ends lost 6 bases and 5 bases respectively, with 19 bases between them. The CDR3 is 15 residues long.

The V and J genes are TRBV7-2 and TRBJ1-5; no clear D gene. V lost 6 bases and J 4 bases, leaving 13 bases between the germline ends. This CDR3 is 14 amino acids long. The V gene's germline CDR1 is SGHTA and CDR2 FQGNSA. The DNA for the CDR3 is TGTGCCAGCAGTCGATCTAGCAGGAATCAGCCCCAGCATTTT. Its protein product is CASSRSSRNQPQHF. Together with reference TRBV7-2 and TRBJ1-5, the CDR3 gives the full variable domain: GAGVSQSPSNKVTEKGKDVELRCDPISGHTALYWYRQSLGQGLEFLIYFQGNSAPDKSGLPSDRFSAERTGGSVSTLTIQRTQQEDSAVYLCASSRSSRNQPQHFGDGTRLSIL.

The V and J genes are TRBV9 and TRBJ1-1; TRBD1 agrees at 7 bases. The CDR3 runs to 14 residues. Trimming cost V 4 bases and J 1 base; bases outside gene matches: 4. CDR1 SGDLS and CDR2 YYNGEE come from the germline V gene. CDR3 in amino acids: CASSSRGRNTEAFF. The CDR3 coding sequence is TGTGCCAGCAGCTCCAGGGGGAGGAACACTGAAGCTTTCTTT.

The CDR3 is CSASRGTYEQYF. CDR3 nucleotide sequence: TGCAGCGCGTCCAGGGGTACGTACGAGCAGTACTTC. This chain joins TRBV29-1 and TRBJ2-7; TRBD1 might be the D (6 bases). The ends were cut back, 7 bases at V and 4 bases at J, with 14 bases in the middle. Germline V gene data show CDR1 as SQVTM and CDR2 as ANQGSEA. The CDR3 contains 12 residues.

This clone appeared once. The V and J genes are TRBV5-1 and TRBJ2-1; 7 bases align to TRBD2. The CDR3 is 16 amino acids. The trim removed 4 bases at V and 3 bases at J, leaving 10 bases unmatched. Germline CDR1 and CDR2: SGHRS and YFSETQ. The CDR3 reads CASSPGLGGVYNEQFF. The CDR3 DNA reads TGCGCCAGCAGCCCCGGATTGGGAGGGGTCTACAATGAGCAGTTCTTC.

The chain links TRBV6-1 to TRBJ2-3, with TRBD2 as a possible D gene (7 bases). V lost 5 bases and J 6 bases, leaving 15 bases between the germline ends. There are 14 residues in the CDR3. Germline V gene data show CDR1 as MNHNS and CDR2 as SASEGT. CDR3 loop: CASSRREGVDTQYF. CDR3 nucleotides: TGTGCCAGCAGTCGAAGGGAGGGGGTGGATACGCAGTATTTT.

The rearrangement links TRBV11-3 to TRBJ2-3; 8 bases align to TRBD1. V dropped 5 bases and J dropped 10; count of bases not matched to a gene: 11. This CDR3 has 14 amino acids. CDR1 and CDR2 (germline): SGHNT, YENEEA. CDR3 sequence: CASSQGAGSLAQYF. The CDR3 DNA reads TGTGCCAGCAGCCAGGGGGCAGGGTCCTTGGCGCAGTATTTT.

The rearrangement links TRBV5-5 to TRBJ1-2; possibly TRBD1 for D (6 bases). V was clipped by 3 bases and J by 0 bases, with 18 bases between them. Germline loops: CDR1 SGHKS, CDR2 YYEKEE (reference sequence). The CDR3 loop spans 17 amino acids. CDR3 sequence: CASSSLVGGSSNYGYTF. CDR3 sequence (DNA): TGTGCCAGCAGCTCTCTGGTTGGGGGCTCGTCTAACTATGGCTACACCTTC.

The chain employs TRBV9 and TRBJ1-1; maybe TRBD1 (5 bases). Trimming removed 4 bases from V and 4 bases from J, with 14 bases in between. Germline lookup yields CDR1 SGDLS and CDR2 YYNGEE. This CDR3 comprises 14 residues. The CDR3 DNA reads TGTGCCAGCAGCTCGGGGGGAGGTCTCACTGAAGCTTTCTTT. This translates into CASSSGGGLTEAFF.

The chain is built from TRBV13 and TRBJ1-3, with D unresolved. The germline CDR1 and CDR2 sequences are PRHDT and FYEKMQ (reference sequence). This CDR3 has 15 residues. V lost 0 bases and J 1 base, leaving 7 bases between the germline ends. As DNA, the CDR3 is TGTGCCAGCAGCTTAGGGGCAGGATCTGGAAACACCATATATTTT. It encodes CASSLGAGSGNTIYF.